This TCR beta chain originates from a study of blood T cell repertoires in COVID-19. Turning to the study itself: Whether acute or convalescent, the COVID-19 samples came from the United States, Italy and Spain. The cDNA or gDNA used as material had been derived from T cells, B-cell-depleted T cells, or PBMCs.

Germline CDR1 and CDR2: SGHRS and YFSETQ. This CDR3 has 14 amino acids. Trimming removed 1 base from V and 0 bases from J, with 6 bases in between. Authors' analysis steps: Estimation of nucleated cell counts relied on the amplification of reference gene primers. Only in-frame clones appear in the TCRdb table, and some are missing; sequencing was by immunoSEQ multiplex PCR. The DNA gave D and trimming, while V, J and clone size come from that table. Of some 73,000 clones detected, around 90% appear once; the ten largest clones hold 6.5% to 8.5%. The clonotype comes from a human donor in a cohort sampled during active COVID-19. The gene calls are TRBV5-1 and TRBJ2-3; D unresolved. The sample consisted of peripheral blood. The CDR3 sequence is CASSLPTSTDTQYF. In nucleotides, the CDR3 is TGCGCCAGCAGCTTGCCCACTAGCACAGATACGCAGTATTTT. The full variable domain, completed using reference TRBV5-1 and TRBJ2-3, is KAGVTQTPRYLIKTRGQQVTLSCSPISGHRSVSWYQQTPGQGLQFLFEYFSETQRNKGNFPGRFSGRQFSNSRSEMNVSTLELGDSALYLCASSLPTSTDTQYFGPGTRLTVL.